In its sample, the clone carrying this T cell receptor (beta chain) was seen a few times. This specimen belongs to a study of blood T cell repertoires in COVID-19. The assay was immunoSEQ multiplex PCR, and TCRdb's table has in-frame clones only and misses some. The table has under 55,000 clones, about 80% seen once. Sequences were obtained from peripheral blood. The receptor was derived from a human donor in a cohort sampled during active COVID-19.

The CDR3 coding sequence is TGTGCCAGCAGCTTTGGGTTCGAGGATCGGGATACGCAGTATTTT. Encoded protein: CASSFGFEDRDTQYF. This chain uses TRBV7-3 with TRBJ2-3; D gene unclear. This CDR3 spans 15 amino acids. The germline CDR1 and CDR2 sequences are SGHTA and FQGTGA. Trimming took 3 bases from V and 6 from J, leaving 16 bases between them.